This entry features one T cell receptor beta chain sequence. The antigen is unknown. The entry originates in a study of identical twins. Overall study findings and caveats: Cord blood beta clonotypes present at high abundance carried fewer insertions; no such pattern appeared in memory repertoires. Twins shared out-of-frame alpha sequences with excess low generation probability. Conclusions leaned on cross-sectional statistical analysis and did not track the same donors over time.

MiXCR was run by TCRdb on the 5' RACE reads, yielding one entry per CDR3 protein. The table has around 1.7 million distinct CDR3 sequences, 25% to 35% seen once. The germline CDR1 and CDR2 sequences are MGHRA and YSYEKL. This CDR3 region has 15 residues. V was trimmed by 1 base and J by 7 bases, leaving 13 bases between them. The J gene is TRBJ2-2, the V gene TRBV4-1; weak D call: TRBD2 (6 bases). The receptor's source is a newborn girl in good health. The sequenced sample consisted of cord blood. The CDR3 loop reads CASSQVRLAIGELFF. In DNA, the CDR3 is TGCGCCAGCAGCCAAGTAAGGCTAGCGATCGGGGAGCTGTTTTTT.